A single sample gave rise to the 3 T cell receptor beta chains below, sequenced in a study of T-cell reconstitution after alpha-beta-depleted transplantation in children. During its preparation, the TCRbeta library received unique molecular identifiers. TCRdb ran MiXCR on the PCR reads and lists one entry per CDR3 protein. The sample shows 500,000 or so distinct CDR3 sequences, approximately 32% of them seen only once. Specimen: PBMCs from the stem cell graft donor, collected from the stem cell graft. Receptor source: a human donor who donated a stem cell graft to a child with aplastic anemia.

This clonotype turned up a few times. V is TRBV20-1 and J is TRBJ1-1; a weak D match, TRBD1 (6 bases). Germline V gene sequence: CDR1 DFQATT, CDR2 SNEGSKA (reference sequence). Trimming left V 3 bases short and J 6 bases short, with 11 bases between. The CDR3 covers 12 residues. The chain's CDR3 is CSASRQVAEAFF. The CDR3 nucleotides read TGCAGTGCTAGCAGACAGGTCGCTGAAGCTTTCTTT.

This chain connects TRBV5-1 to TRBJ2-7, with 9 bases fitting TRBD1. The germline V gene has CDR1 SGHRS and CDR2 YFSETQ. The CDR3 is made up of 15 amino acids. The junction had 7 bases not matched to a gene; V was cut back by 3 bases and J by 3 bases. CDR3 region: CASSSEPGQGYEQYF. The CDR3 bases are TGCGCCAGCAGCTCAGAACCGGGACAGGGCTACGAGCAGTACTTC.

This clonotype was counted a few times. The chain joins TRBV20-1 to TRBJ1-2; the match to TRBD1 covers 7 bases. CDR3 length: 14 amino acids. With V trimmed by 5 bases and J by 2 bases, 8 bases remained unmatched. CDR1 and CDR2 from the germline V gene are DFQATT and SNEGSKA (reference sequence). The CDR3 region has the DNA TGCAGTGCTGCACCCAGGGGGTCCAACTATGGCTACACCTTC. It is translated as CSAAPRGSNYGYTF.